The 4 T cell receptor beta chains presented below share a single source sample, sequenced in a study of blood T cell repertoires in COVID-19. Using immunoSEQ multiplex PCR, the repertoire was profiled, and TCRdb retains in-frame clones only, with some absent. The sample holds a few hundred thousand clones; 80% to 90% are singletons and the top ten take 5% to 7.5%. Sequences were obtained from peripheral blood. The source is a man between 18 and 35 years old who had recovered from COVID-19.

The DNA of the CDR3 is TGTGCCAGCAGCTTGAAGTCAGGGGGCCTCTATGGCTACACCTTC. Protein product: CASSLKSGGLYGYTF. This chain links TRBV5-6 with TRBJ1-2; 8 nucleotides agree with TRBD1. Germline V gene data show CDR1 as SGHDT and CDR2 as YYEEEE. Trimming took 1 base from V and 4 from J; bases not matched to a gene: 6. The CDR3 loop spans 15 amino acids.

The genes are TRBV7-6 and TRBJ2-3; 7 bases align to TRBD1. Germline assignment: CDR1 SGHVS and CDR2 FNYEAQ. Unmatched junction bases numbered 9, after V lost 5 bases and J lost 4 bases. The CDR3 covers 15 residues. The CDR3 is CASSRTGASPDTQYF. Here the CDR3 DNA reads TGTGCCAGCAGCCGCACAGGGGCATCCCCAGATACGCAGTATTTT.

The chain carries TRBV4-2 and TRBJ2-1; weak D call: TRBD1 (5 bases). Between the trimmed V and J ends, which lost 1 base and 5 bases, there was a span of 9 bases. The germline CDR1 and CDR2 sequences are LGHNA and YNFKEQ. There are 14 residues in the CDR3. The CDR3 DNA is TGTGCCAGCAGCCAAGGTGACAGCCACAATGAGCAGTTCTTC. Translating gives CASSQGDSHNEQFF.

The chain carries TRBV18 and TRBJ2-5, with TRBD2 matching 7 bases. The CDR3 sequence is 14 residues long. The ends lost 3 bases at V and 5 bases at J; junction bases unmatched: 6. Germline V lookup: CDR1 KGHSH, CDR2 LQKENI. The CDR3 here is CASSPWTSAETQYF. CDR3 bases: TGTGCCAGCTCACCGTGGACTAGTGCGGAGACCCAGTACTTC.